Following are 19 T cell receptor beta chains from one sample sequenced in a study of immune evolution from preneoplasia to lung adenocarcinoma. Profiled with immunoSEQ multiplex PCR; TCRdb holds only in-frame clones, not every one. Here the sample spans roughly 5,800 clones, approximately 67% being singletons. Material for sequencing was FFPE adjacent normal lung tissue. The origin of the receptors is an older person with lung adenocarcinoma.

The chain recombines TRBV18 with TRBJ2-5, with 10 bases lining up with TRBD2. The CDR3 length is 14 residues. After removal of 2 bases from V and 3 bases from J, the junction contained 0 bases not matched to a gene. CDR1 KGHSH and CDR2 LQKENI come from the germline V gene. The CDR3 DNA reads TGTGCCAGCTCACCAACTAGCGGGGAAGAGACCCAGTACTTC. It is translated as CASSPTSGEETQYF.

The V and J genes are TRBV27 and TRBJ1-4; 7 bases line up with TRBD1. The junction had 3 bases not matched to a gene; V was cut back by 5 bases and J by 3 bases. This CDR3 comprises 14 residues. From germline, CDR1 is MNHEY and CDR2 SMNVEV (reference sequence). The CDR3 is CASSQGDANEKLFF. DNA for the CDR3: TGTGCCAGCAGTCAGGGGGACGCTAATGAAAAACTGTTTTTT.

The V and J genes are TRBV7-2 and TRBJ1-2; maybe TRBD1 (6 bases). Germline V lookup: CDR1 SGHTA, CDR2 FQGNSA. V gave up 3 bases and J gave up 4 bases, with 15 bases separating them. This CDR3 comprises 15 residues. The CDR3 sequence: CASSLNQGTIYGYTF. The DNA for the CDR3 is TGTGCCAGCAGCTTGAACCAGGGGACAATCTATGGCTACACCTTC.

The chain recombines TRBV27 with TRBJ2-7; TRBD1 matches 9 bases. This CDR3 contains 14 residues. Germline V gene sequence: CDR1 MNHEY, CDR2 SMNVEV (reference sequence). J gave up 3 bases and V 3 bases, and 3 bases lay outside the gene matches. As DNA, the CDR3 is TGTGCCAGCAGTTTGGGGACAGGGAGCTACGAGCAGTACTTC. This codes for CASSLGTGSYEQYF.

V is TRBV7-2 and J is TRBJ1-5; the D gene is possibly TRBD1 (5 bases). V dropped 1 base and J dropped 5 bases, with 6 bases sitting between them. The CDR3 has 13 amino acids. CDR1 and CDR2 (germline): SGHTA, FQGNSA. As DNA, the CDR3 is TGTGCCAGCAGCTTAGACAGGTATCAGCCCCAGCATTTT. Translation: CASSLDRYQPQHF.

Regarding this clone: Other DNA sequences within the sample encode an identical CDR3. This chain links TRBV5-6 with TRBJ1-1; D perhaps matches TRBD1 (6 bases). The germline V gene encodes CDR1 SGHDT and CDR2 YYEEEE. Deletions cut 0 bases from V and 4 bases from J, with 16 bases between. This CDR3 spans 16 amino acids. The CDR3 nucleotides read TGTGCCAGCAGCTTGGGAGGGGGTTGGGGAAGCACTGAAGCTTTCTTT. The encoded protein is CASSLGGGWGSTEAFF.

This chain uses TRBV13 with TRBJ2-5; the D gene is possibly TRBD1 (6 bases). This CDR3 comprises 14 residues. Germline CDR1 is PRHDT and CDR2 is FYEKMQ (reference sequence). V shed 5 bases and J shed 3 bases, with 13 bases lying between them. DNA of the CDR3: TGTGCCAGCAGCGCGCGGACAGCAGAAGAGACCCAGTACTTC. Its protein is CASSARTAEETQYF.

The rearrangement joins TRBV2 to TRBJ2-2; D is tentatively TRBD1 or TRBD2 (6 bases each). The CDR3 has 15 residues. V lost 4 bases, J lost 2 bases, and 11 bases lay in between. Germline V gene data show CDR1 as SNHLY and CDR2 as FYNNEI. The CDR3 DNA reads as TGTGCCAGCAGTGGGGGGGCAGGTAACACCGGGGAGCTGTTTTTT. This gives the protein CASSGGAGNTGELFF.

The genes are TRBV27 and TRBJ1-6; 8 nucleotides agree with TRBD1. The germline V gene encodes CDR1 MNHEY and CDR2 SMNVEV (reference sequence). The CDR3 runs to 16 residues. J was trimmed by 7 bases and V by 5 bases; bases with no gene match: 10. The chain's CDR3 is CASSLKGTGLNSPLHF. The CDR3 DNA reads TGTGCCAGCAGTCTGAAAGGGACAGGCTTAAATTCACCCCTCCACTTT.

The gene calls are TRBV6-6 and TRBJ1-5; D uncertain. This CDR3 region has 14 residues. Germline CDR1 and CDR2: MNHNY and SVGAGI (reference sequence). Trimming shortened V by 2 bases and J by 5 bases, and 10 bases separated the two germline ends. The CDR3 nucleotides read TGTGCCAGCAGTTACCCAGAAATATATCAGCCCCAGCATTTT. This gives the protein CASSYPEIYQPQHF.

The chain links TRBV14 to TRBJ1-2; tentative D call: TRBD1 (5 bases). The CDR3 has 14 residues. Germline V gene sequence: CDR1 SGHDN, CDR2 FVKESK. Deletions cut 1 base from V and 0 bases from J, with 6 bases between. The CDR3 DNA reads as TGTGCCAGCAGCCAAGGGGGCACTAACTATGGCTACACCTTC. Protein product: CASSQGGTNYGYTF.

The gene calls are TRBV21-1 and TRBJ2-5; TRBD1 was called by the table and not checked on the DNA. TRBV21-1 is marked as a pseudogene. This CDR3 is 14 amino acids long. The CDR3 DNA sequence: TGTGCCAGCAGCTGGACAAGACCTCAAGAGACCCAGTACTTC. Protein sequence: CASSWTRPQETQYF.

CDR3 DNA sequence: TGTGCCAGCAGCTTATTTGCACCTCAAGACACCATATATTTT. This gives the protein CASSLFAPQDTIYF. The chain recombines TRBV11-1 with TRBJ1-3; D unclear. The length of the CDR3 is 14 residues. In germline, CDR1 is SGHAT, CDR2 FQDESV (reference sequence). V was trimmed by 2 bases and J by 8 bases, leaving 13 bases between them.

The rearrangement uses TRBV6-5 and TRBJ1-1; 8 bases are a match to TRBD1. V trimming: 6 bases; J trimming: 1 base; junction bases outside the gene matches: 4. The germline gives CDR1 MNHEY, CDR2 SVGAGI. The CDR3 sequence is 14 residues long. Here the CDR3 reads CASSLGTGNTEAFF. The CDR3, as DNA: TGTGCCAGCAGCTTGGGGACAGGGAACACTGAAGCTTTCTTT.

This clone is termed medium-sized. The J gene is TRBJ1-1, the V gene TRBV18, with unresolved D. The V and J ends lost 3 bases and 4 bases respectively, with 15 bases between them. Germline CDR1 reads KGHSH; CDR2 reads LQKENI. The CDR3 length is 15 residues. CDR3 loop: CASSPSGRYGTEAFF. CDR3 coding DNA: TGTGCCAGCTCACCTTCCGGGCGATACGGCACTGAAGCTTTCTTT.

The chain employs TRBV18 and TRBJ2-7; 7 nucleotides align to TRBD1. Germline V gene lookup returns CDR1 KGHSH and CDR2 LQKENI. V lost 8 bases to trimming and J lost 1 base; unmatched junction nucleotides: 5. The CDR3 has 13 residues. The CDR3 is CASRLGQSYEQYF. CDR3 in DNA: TGTGCCAGCCGACTGGGACAGTCCTACGAGCAGTACTTC. The variable domain in full, completed from reference TRBV18 and TRBJ2-7, reads NAGVMQNPRHLVRRRGQEARLRCSPMKGHSHVYWYRQLPEEGLKFMVYLQKENIIDESGMPKERFSAEFPKEGPSILRIQQVVRGDSAAYFCASRLGQSYEQYFGPGTRLTVT.

This clone was detected only a few times. The chain uses TRBV7-6 and TRBJ1-4, with 7 bases matching TRBD1. J was trimmed by 5 bases and V by 5 bases; bases with no gene match: 8. Per germline, CDR1 SGHVS and CDR2 FNYEAQ. This CDR3 comprises 15 residues. In DNA, the CDR3 is TGTGCCAGCAGCCCCCGGACAGGTCGCAATGAAAAACTGTTTTTT. Its translation: CASSPRTGRNEKLFF.

The chain has TRBV28 and TRBJ2-7, with D perhaps being TRBD1 or TRBD2 (5 bases each). CDR1 and CDR2 (germline): MDHEN, SYDVKM. The CDR3 has 18 amino acids. Between the trimmed V and J ends, which lost 2 bases and 3 bases, there was a span of 23 bases. The CDR3 region is CASSLETLPVGVHYEQYF. The CDR3 nucleotides are TGTGCCAGCAGTTTAGAAACCCTCCCGGTGGGGGTTCACTACGAGCAGTACTTC.

This clone was counted a few times. This chain connects TRBV25-1 to TRBJ2-7; the D is unclear. V gave up 4 bases and J gave up 0 bases, with 4 bases separating them. Germline V lookup: CDR1 MGHDK, CDR2 SYGVNS. This CDR3 comprises 12 residues. CDR3 region: CASSVSSYEQYF. The CDR3 DNA sequence: TGTGCCAGCAGTGTCAGCTCCTACGAGCAGTACTTC.